These 8 T cell receptor beta chains were all obtained from the same sample, sequenced in a study of blood T cell repertoires in COVID-19. Here immunoSEQ multiplex PCR was the method, and the copy in TCRdb shows in-frame clones only, minus some. This sample carries more than 150,000 clones, 88% of them seen once, and the ten largest clones take 2% to 3%. The sequencing sample was made of peripheral blood. These receptors all stem from a woman aged 70 to 79 with acute or convalescent COVID-19.

J is TRBJ2-5 and V is TRBV9; D gene uncertain. Germline V gene data show CDR1 as SGDLS and CDR2 as YYNGEE. The V and J ends lost 1 base and 7 bases respectively, with 14 bases between them. This CDR3 has 14 residues. Here the CDR3 DNA reads TGTGCCAGCAGCGTAAACACCCGGCCAGGGACCCAGTACTTC. This sequence encodes CASSVNTRPGTQYF.

Remarks on this clone: Given a much more abundant clone one base away, this may be a read error. The same CDR3 also results from other DNA sequences found in this sample. The rearrangement joins TRBV7-2 to TRBJ2-1, with 7 bases aligning to TRBD2. The J segment lost 0 bases and the V segment lost 2 bases, leaving 7 bases of the junction unmatched. The germline V gene has CDR1 SGHTA and CDR2 FQGNSA. This CDR3 is built from 17 residues. The CDR3 bases are TGTGCCAGCAGCTTATTAGCGGGCATGAGCTCCTACAATGAGCAGTTCTTC. It specifies CASSLLAGMSSYNEQFF. Variable domain in full (rest from reference TRBV7-2 and TRBJ2-1): GAGVSQSPSNKVTEKGKDVELRCDPISGHTALYWYRQSLGQGLEFLIYFQGNSAPDKSGLPSDRFSAERTGGSVSTLTIQRTQQEDSAVYLCASSLLAGMSSYNEQFFGPGTRLTVL.

The chain recombines TRBV13 with TRBJ2-1; 7 positions agree with TRBD1. The V gene's germline CDR1 is PRHDT and CDR2 FYEKMQ (reference sequence). The CDR3 is 15 residues long. V shed 5 bases, J shed 8 bases, and the junction held 12 bases outside the gene matches. In DNA form, the CDR3 reads TGTGCCAGCAGCACAGTTCAACAGGGGTTCGATGAGCAGTTCTTC. Translating it yields CASSTVQQGFDEQFF.

The rearrangement joins TRBV3-1 (or the pseudogene TRBV3-2) to TRBJ1-1, with D tentatively TRBD1 (6 bases). CDR1 and CDR2 (germline): LGHDT, YNNKEL (reference sequence). The CDR3 spans 16 residues. Trimming took 4 bases from V and 1 from J, leaving 16 bases between them. Written as DNA, the CDR3 is TGTGCCAGCAGCCGGGGAAACTACAGGGAGAACACTGAAGCTTTCTTT. Translating it yields CASSRGNYRENTEAFF.

The genes are TRBV28 and TRBJ1-5; 7 bases map to TRBD1. The CDR3 loop spans 13 amino acids. Germline V gene lookup returns CDR1 MDHEN and CDR2 SYDVKM. With V trimmed by 10 bases and J by 6 bases, 9 bases remained unmatched. Here the CDR3 reads CATRWDRGQPQHF. The CDR3 DNA is TGTGCCACCCGATGGGACAGAGGTCAGCCCCAGCATTTT.

The V call is TRBV19, the J call TRBJ2-7; TRBD1 matches 8 bases. With V trimmed by 3 bases and J by 4 bases, 5 bases remained unmatched. CDR3 size: 14 residues. Germline V lookup: CDR1 LNHDA, CDR2 SQIVND (reference sequence). The CDR3 loop reads CASSIARGQYEQYF. The CDR3 nucleotides read TGTGCCAGTAGTATCGCCAGGGGGCAATACGAGCAGTACTTC.

This clone has just a few counts. The V gene is TRBV5-1, the J gene TRBJ2-7, with D possibly TRBD2 on 6 matching bases. Trimming shortened V by 6 bases and J by 0 bases, and 16 bases separated the two germline ends. Germline CDR1 is SGHRS and CDR2 is YFSETQ. The CDR3 is made up of 15 amino acids. In DNA form, the CDR3 reads TGCGCCAGCACCCCCGAGGCGGGGTTCTCCTACGAGCAGTACTTC. Translation: CASTPEAGFSYEQYF.

This chain links TRBV9 with TRBJ2-3; D not resolved. Germline CDR1 and CDR2: SGDLS and YYNGEE. The CDR3 is made up of 16 amino acids. V was pared by 0 bases and J by 3 bases, with 14 bases between. CDR3 DNA sequence: TGTGCCAGCAGCGTAGGTGGTAGTTTGAAGACAGATACGCAGTATTTT. The encoded protein is CASSVGGSLKTDTQYF. Supplemented by reference TRBV9 and TRBJ2-3, the full variable domain reads DSGVTQTPKHLITATGQRVTLRCSPRSGDLSVYWYQQSLDQGLQFLIQYYNGEERAKGNILERFSAQQFPDLHSELNLSSLELGDSALYFCASSVGGSLKTDTQYFGPGTRLTVL.